The source of this TCR beta chain is a study of identical twins (dated by TCRdb to about 2016). In the study overall: TCR alpha and beta repertoires from monozygotic twins, unrelated adults of various ages and cord blood were deep-sequenced to test whether fetal clonotypes persist. Replicate twin experiments were performed at different times using different library preparation protocols to rule out contamination.

The CDR3 has 14 amino acids, counting the end cysteine and phenylalanine. CDR3 DNA is the only sequence kept; it has 42 bases, read in frame from the first base. Taken from the germline V gene, the CDR1 and CDR2 loops are ENHRY and SYGVKD. Trimming at the junction amounts to 5 bases on V and 3 bases on J, and the germline ends lie 14 bases apart. The sample holds many counts of this clonotype. This receptor's antigen is unknown. Within one base of it there is no much larger clone, and no base qualities were kept. All donors were healthy Caucasians. Three unrelated non-twin adults were additionally sequenced: a male aged 18 to 30, a male aged 50 to 59 and a female aged 50 to 59. Miltenyi CD45RO+ enrichment and human naive T-cell isolation kits were used to isolate memory (CD45RO+) and naive T cells from PBMC. Study-wide conclusions, independent of this receptor: Fewer insertions were carried by abundant cord blood beta clonotypes; a weaker similar trend was observed in young adult naive repertoires, while no such trend was observed in memory repertoires. The excess sharing between twins in beta out-of-frame sequences was weaker because fewer shared sequences reduced the signal-to-noise ratio. Because the same donors could not be followed over many years, the conclusions depended on cross-sectional statistical analysis. Compared with coincidental sharing between unrelated individuals, an excess of low generation-probability sequences was observed among out-of-frame TCR alpha sequences shared between twins. Recombination models systematically underestimated out-of-frame TCR alpha sharing in monozygotic twins but agreed with sharing between unrelated individuals. Invariant T cells such as MAIT and iNKT could partly confound zero-insertion analyses, although diverse VJ usage argued against such confounding for most clonotypes.

Library preparation employed 5' RACE. Sequencing relied on an Illumina HiSeq 2000. Template switching added a universal primer binding site, and the final cDNA carried a unique molecular identifier that allowed TCR cDNA molecules to be counted accurately. Specific primers in the conserved constant-segment region were used to synthesize first-strand cDNA for TCR alpha and beta chains. To control for contamination, each cDNA library was double barcoded with a SMART-Mk sample barcode plus Illumina barcodes. TruSeq adapter sequences, together with Illumina sample barcodes, were added in two successive PCR steps. Sequencing of the TCR alpha and beta cDNA libraries was done on the Illumina HiSeq platform using custom primers. Turning to the authors' computational methods: Raw reads were processed with MiGEC to extract unique molecular identifiers, and MiXCR was used to determine CDR3 positions. Recombination models were inferred per individual with the repgenHMM and IGoR tools using an EM algorithm. The tcR package in R was used for shared clonotype analysis, with sharing normalized by the product of cloneset sizes. Out-of-frame nonproductive sequences were analyzed to study raw recombination free of thymic and clonal selection effects. Using fastp at Q25 and MiXCR, TCRdb reprocessed the public reads and kept productive beta chains. Each record represents a unique CDR3 protein, reported with the most common genes and DNA among its rows. For this entry, the V and J calls and clone size follow TCRdb and not the study's own pipeline. This sample holds hundreds of thousands of distinct CDR3 sequences; 6.1% were observed only once. Of the sample, about 1.8% is held by the ten largest clones.

Sequenced input: naive T cells sorted from blood. The cell subset or site label, as the study defines it: cells isolated with a human naive T-cell isolation kit. Recombination connected TRBV10-3 to TRBJ2-7; the D gene is possibly TRBD1, with 5 bases matching. The clonotype originates from a young man in good health. For the CDR3, the sequence is CAISNTGGHYEQYF. The bases are TGTGCCATCAGTAACACAGGTGGGCACTACGAGCAGTACTTC.